Shown below are 12 T cell receptor beta chains from a single sample sequenced in a study of blood T cell repertoires in COVID-19. Produced via immunoSEQ multiplex PCR; TCRdb's table is partial and in-frame only. The sample carries 130,000 to 150,000 clones, about 80% recorded once. The sample was peripheral blood. The receptors come from a woman at least 80 years old with acute or convalescent COVID-19.

This clone occurred a few times. This sequence joins TRBV9 and TRBJ1-3; no clear D. V was clipped by 1 base and J by 0 bases, with 8 bases between them. The CDR3 has 15 residues. Per the germline V gene, CDR1 is SGDLS and CDR2 is YYNGEE. The CDR3 DNA is TGTGCCAGCAGCGTAAACACCCTCTCTGGAAACACCATATATTTT. Translating gives CASSVNTLSGNTIYF. The complete variable domain, with remaining parts taken from reference TRBV9 and TRBJ1-3, reads DSGVTQTPKHLITATGQRVTLRCSPRSGDLSVYWYQQSLDQGLQFLIQYYNGEERAKGNILERFSAQQFPDLHSELNLSSLELGDSALYFCASSVNTLSGNTIYFGEGSWLTVV.

This clone has a single count. V usage is TRBV2 and J usage is TRBJ1-1, with D perhaps matching TRBD1 (6 bases). The CDR3 loop spans 15 amino acids. Trimming stripped 6 bases from V and 1 base from J, with 15 bases between. Germline-derived CDR1 and CDR2 are SNHLY and FYNNEI. CDR3 in amino acids: CASSRTTGKNTEAFF. CDR3 coding DNA: TGTGCCAGCAGCCGAACGACAGGTAAGAACACTGAAGCTTTCTTT. Based on the CDR3 plus reference TRBV2 and TRBJ1-1, the full variable domain is EPEVTQTPSHQVTQMGQEVILRCVPISNHLYFYWYRQILGQKVEFLVSFYNNEISEKSEIFDDQFSVERPDGSNFTLKIRSTKLEDSAMYFCASSRTTGKNTEAFFGQGTRLTVV.

The rearrangement links TRBV5-6 to TRBJ1-5; maybe TRBD1 (5 bases). The germline V and J ends were trimmed by 5 bases and 1 base, with 13 bases remaining between them. The CDR3 spans 15 residues. Germline V gene lookup returns CDR1 SGHDT and CDR2 YYEEEE. The CDR3 nucleotides are TGTGCCAGCAGGGGCTGGGGCCGGAGCAATCAGCCCCAGCATTTT. Protein: CASRGWGRSNQPQHF.

This chain links TRBV5-1 with TRBJ2-3; TRBD2 aligns across 9 bases. Germline lookup yields CDR1 SGHRS and CDR2 YFSETQ. Trimming at V came to 0 bases and at J to 0 bases, leaving 8 bases not matched to a gene. The CDR3 is 18 amino acids. The CDR3 sequence is CASSLDVSGGASTDTQYF. In DNA form, the CDR3 reads TGCGCCAGCAGCTTGGATGTTAGCGGGGGCGCCAGCACAGATACGCAGTATTTT.

This clone was recorded a few times. The V gene is TRBV2, the J gene TRBJ2-7; tentative D call: TRBD1 (5 bases). Per the germline V gene, CDR1 is SNHLY and CDR2 is FYNNEI. This CDR3 contains 13 residues. V dropped 8 bases and J dropped 0 bases, with 11 bases sitting between them. DNA of the CDR3: TGTGCCAGCTTCCACAGGAGCTCCTACGAGCAGTACTTC. Its protein is CASFHRSSYEQYF.

V is TRBV11-3 and J is TRBJ2-1; D not certain. The V end lost 5 bases, the J end lost 6 bases, and 8 bases lay between the germline ends. The CDR3 has 12 residues. Germline-derived CDR1 and CDR2 are SGHNT and YENEEA. The CDR3 loop is CASSLSGNEQFF. CDR3 DNA sequence: TGTGCCAGCAGCCTAAGTGGCAATGAGCAGTTCTTC.

The CDR3 coding sequence is TGTGCCAGCAGCCCTTGGTGGGACACCTCCTACGAGCAGTACTTC. It translates to CASSPWWDTSYEQYF. V is TRBV7-6 and J is TRBJ2-7; tentative D call: TRBD1 (6 bases). Trimming removed 5 bases from V and 0 bases from J, with 14 bases in between. Germline V CDR1 and CDR2: SGHVS, FNYEAQ. The CDR3 loop spans 15 amino acids.

The chain links TRBV5-1 to TRBJ1-5; no firm D call. There are 13 residues in the CDR3. Deletions cut 2 bases from V and 6 bases from J, with 9 bases between. Germline V gene lookup returns CDR1 SGHRS and CDR2 YFSETQ. The CDR3 region has the DNA TGCGCCAGCAGCTTCAGTGAGGGTCAGCCCCAGCATTTT. This codes for CASSFSEGQPQHF.

The J gene is TRBJ1-2, the V gene TRBV30; the D is unclear. The CDR3 runs to 13 residues. V was cut by 0 bases and J by 2 bases, with 7 bases left in between. Germline CDR1 is GTSNPN and CDR2 is SVGIG (reference sequence). The CDR3 sequence: CAWSVTGNYGYTF. In DNA form, the CDR3 reads TGTGCCTGGAGTGTAACGGGAAACTATGGCTACACCTTC.

This clone was seen just once. The J gene is TRBJ1-2, the V gene TRBV27, with 8 bases fitting TRBD1. Germline V gives CDR1 MNHEY, CDR2 SMNVEV (reference sequence). This CDR3 region has 13 residues. V was pared by 2 bases and J by 7 bases, with 3 bases of the junction left unmatched. This CDR3 reads CASSLGQGRGYTF. The CDR3 nucleotides read TGTGCCAGCAGTTTAGGACAGGGACGTGGCTACACCTTC.

The chain couples TRBV5-4 to TRBJ2-7, with 9 bases that match TRBD1. Germline V CDR1 and CDR2: SGHNT, YYREEE (reference sequence). The CDR3 runs to 15 residues. Trimming took 5 bases from V and 0 from J; bases not matched to a gene: 6. CDR3 nucleotides: TGTGCCAGCAGGTTCGACAGGGGGGGCTCCTACGAGCAGTACTTC. This sequence encodes CASRFDRGGSYEQYF.

This clone has a single count. The V and J genes are TRBV5-1 and TRBJ2-1; TRBD2 agrees at 13 bases. Germline V gene sequence: CDR1 SGHRS, CDR2 YFSETQ. J was trimmed by 8 bases and V by 3 bases; bases with no gene match: 8. The CDR3 spans 16 residues. The CDR3 DNA follows: TGCGCCAGCAGCTCCACTAGCGGGGGGGCCCTCGATGAGCAGTTCTTC. The encoded protein is CASSSTSGGALDEQFF.